This T cell receptor (beta chain) was identified in a study of cytomegalovirus exposure and HLA in healthy donors. Looking at the study overall: Among around 400 genotyped donors, about 80% fell in the Caucasian-associated ancestry cluster. General study points: A missense DCLRE1C variant was associated with V- and J-gene trimming of TCR beta chains in a later analysis, and an independent cohort replicated the association.

Both 60 Vbeta primers and 13 Jbeta primers went into the PCR. Sequencing used immunoSEQ multiplex PCR; TCRdb keeps in-frame clones, though not all of them. The repertoire holds fewer than 60,000 clones, less than 75% seen once, with around 21% in the top ten. The V end was cut by 0 bases, the J end by 2 bases, with 14 bases between. CDR1 PRHDT and CDR2 FYEKMQ come from the germline V gene (reference sequence). This CDR3 is built from 16 residues. About this clone: The antigen remains undetermined.

Sequenced input: PBMCs. J is TRBJ2-7 and V is TRBV13; tentatively, D is TRBD2 (6 bases). This receptor was taken from a woman in her forties or fifties in good health and CMV-seropositive. CDR3 sequence (DNA): TGTGCCAGCAGCTTAGGTCACGGGACTGGCACCTACGAGCAGTACTTC. This sequence encodes CASSLGHGTGTYEQYF.